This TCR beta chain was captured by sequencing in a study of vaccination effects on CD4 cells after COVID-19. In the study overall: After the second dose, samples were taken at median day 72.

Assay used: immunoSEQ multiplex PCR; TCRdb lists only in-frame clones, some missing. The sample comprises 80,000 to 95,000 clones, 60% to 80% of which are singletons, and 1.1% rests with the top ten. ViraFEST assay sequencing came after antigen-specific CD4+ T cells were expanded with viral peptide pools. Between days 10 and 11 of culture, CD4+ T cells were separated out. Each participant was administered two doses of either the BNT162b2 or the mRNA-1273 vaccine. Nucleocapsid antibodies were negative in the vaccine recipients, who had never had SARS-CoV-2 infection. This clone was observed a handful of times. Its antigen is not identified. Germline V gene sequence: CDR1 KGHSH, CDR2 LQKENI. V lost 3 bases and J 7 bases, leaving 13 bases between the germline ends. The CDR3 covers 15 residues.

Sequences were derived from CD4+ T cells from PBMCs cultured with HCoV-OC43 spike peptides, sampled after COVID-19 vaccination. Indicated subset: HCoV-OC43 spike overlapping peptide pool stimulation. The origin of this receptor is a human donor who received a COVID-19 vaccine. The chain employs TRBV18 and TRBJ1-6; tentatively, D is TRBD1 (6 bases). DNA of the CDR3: TGTGCCAGCTCACCTATCGGGACAAAAAATTCACCCCTCCACTTT. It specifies CASSPIGTKNSPLHF.